This T cell receptor beta chain was sequenced in a study of human T cells and chemical hapten exposure. The CDR3 sequence is 15 residues long. The junction had 8 bases not matched to a gene; V was cut back by 5 bases and J by 5 bases. Germline CDR1 is SEHNR and CDR2 is FQNEAQ (reference sequence). The time point was: pre-sensitization, week 0. Treatment here: therapeutic diphenylcyclopropenone sensitization with weekly scalp DPC. This clonotype was seen only a few times. TCRdb processed the RACE reads anew with MiXCR; each CDR3 protein has one entry. The table lists 250,000 or so distinct CDR3 sequences, 7% to 10% of them singletons.

This TCR was recovered from a woman in her thirties or forties with alopecia areata. Some clones in this sample may be carry-over from other donors' samples. This sequence joins TRBV7-9 and TRBJ1-4; TRBD1 matches 7 bases. Sample: whole blood, taken in connection with sensitization to the hapten diphenylcyclopropenone (DPC). The CDR3 here is CASSITGARNEKLFF. CDR3 sequence (DNA): TGTGCCAGCAGCATAACAGGGGCCAGAAATGAAAAACTGTTTTTT.